The following is a T cell receptor (beta chain) sequence with its context. Its antigen is unknown. There are no base qualities to consult, and no much larger clone falls within one base. This sample stems from a study of blood T cell repertoires in COVID-19 (dated by TCRdb to about 2020). Regarding the research as a whole: Collaborator samples came from the United States, Italy and Spain and covered acute and convalescent phases of COVID-19. Where available, HLA class I and class II types were obtained from metadata supplied by the sample provider rather than from assay-based typing. Samples came from the ongoing ImmuneRACE study (first 160 participants) plus 1,254 subjects from 6 global collaborators. The sample metadata nearly always contained a de-identified subject ID, COVID-19 status, age in years and sex. The prospective study material was composed of cDNA or gDNA derived from T cells, B-cell-depleted T cells, or PBMCs. The repertoires were made available in a free public database intended to serve as a resource for research on the immune response to SARS-CoV-2. Deeply sampled blood TCRbeta repertoires from subjects exposed to, actively infected with, or recovered from COVID-19 were included in the dataset.

The CDR3 measures 13 amino acids from cysteine to phenylalanine. The CDR3 DNA has 39 bases and is translated from base 1. The junction shows trimming of 1 base on V and 7 bases on J, plus 8 bases between the germline ends. Taken from the germline V gene, the CDR1 and CDR2 loops are SGHTA and FQGNSA. The immunoSEQ Assay, a bias-controlled multiplex PCR, was used to amplify TCRbeta CDR3 regions from genomic DNA. The study's processing was this. The number of nucleated cells in each sample was estimated by amplification of reference gene primers within the assay. To quantify the absolute abundance of each unique TCRbeta CDR3 rearrangement, sequence reads were collapsed and filtered. Productive Simpson clonality was computed per sample as the square root of Simpson's diversity index over productive rearrangements. The clones in this table, taken by TCRdb from immuneACCESS, are in-frame only. Not every clone is retained; where verified, under half of the shortfall comes from an unresolved V gene, and the cause of the rest is unknown. The V and J calls and the clone size are those of that table, but D and trimming were determined from the DNA. The sample contains under 150,000 clones, under 85% of them found a single time. Of the sample, about 9.3% falls within the top ten clones.

Collaborating institutions collected whole blood in K2EDTA tubes following their own protocols. For TCRbeta analysis, collaborators shipped samples in one of three forms: frozen whole blood, isolated PBMCs, or DNA extracted from either of those sample types. Overall results and qualifications from the work: How much clinical and demographic metadata was included differed by source and by participant, and the metadata was provided uncurated.

The sequence derives from a woman aged 80 or over in a cohort sampled during active or convalescent COVID-19. Sequenced material: peripheral blood. The rearrangement joined TRBV7-2 to TRBJ2-4; TRBD1 is a possible D gene, resting on 6 matching bases. The DNA sequence is as follows: TGTGCCAGCAGCTTAGACGACAGGAACATTCAGTACTTC. It encodes CASSLDDRNIQYF.